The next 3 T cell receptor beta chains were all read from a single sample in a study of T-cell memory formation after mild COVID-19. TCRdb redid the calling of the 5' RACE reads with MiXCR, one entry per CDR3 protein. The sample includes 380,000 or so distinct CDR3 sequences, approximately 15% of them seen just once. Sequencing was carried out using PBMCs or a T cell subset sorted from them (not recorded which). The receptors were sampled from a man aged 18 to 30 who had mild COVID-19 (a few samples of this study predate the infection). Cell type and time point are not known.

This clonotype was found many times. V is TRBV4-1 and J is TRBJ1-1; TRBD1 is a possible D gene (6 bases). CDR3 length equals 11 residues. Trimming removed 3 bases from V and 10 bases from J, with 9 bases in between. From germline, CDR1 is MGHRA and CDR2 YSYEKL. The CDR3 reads CASSQGAGAFF. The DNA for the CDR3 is TGCGCCAGCAGCCAGGGGGCAGGAGCTTTCTTT.

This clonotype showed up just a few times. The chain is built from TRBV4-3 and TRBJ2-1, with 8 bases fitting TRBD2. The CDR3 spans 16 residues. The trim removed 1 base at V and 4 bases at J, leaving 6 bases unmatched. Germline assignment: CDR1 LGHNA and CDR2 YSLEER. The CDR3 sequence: CASSQGLAGFYNEQFF. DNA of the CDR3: TGCGCCAGCAGCCAAGGATTAGCGGGGTTTTACAATGAGCAGTTCTTC.

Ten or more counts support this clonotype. The chain's CDR3 is CASGPPGRLVGYTF. DNA of the CDR3: TGCGCCAGCGGACCTCCGGGGAGGCTCGTTGGCTACACCTTC. The genes are TRBV5-1 and TRBJ1-2; no clear D. CDR1 SGHRS and CDR2 YFSETQ come from the germline V gene. Trimming left V 7 bases short and J 7 bases short, with 20 bases between. This CDR3 spans 14 amino acids.